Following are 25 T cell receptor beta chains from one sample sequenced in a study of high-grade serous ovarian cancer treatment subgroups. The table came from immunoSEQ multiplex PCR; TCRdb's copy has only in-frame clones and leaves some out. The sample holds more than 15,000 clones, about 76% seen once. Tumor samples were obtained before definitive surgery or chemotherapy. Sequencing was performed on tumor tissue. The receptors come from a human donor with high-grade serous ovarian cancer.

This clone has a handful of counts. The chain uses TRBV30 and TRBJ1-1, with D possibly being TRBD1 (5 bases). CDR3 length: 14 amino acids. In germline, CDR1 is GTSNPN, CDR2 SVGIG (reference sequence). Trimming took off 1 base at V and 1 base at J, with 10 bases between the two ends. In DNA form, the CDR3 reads TGTGCCTGGAGTGCGGGACTTCAGAACACTGAAGCTTTCTTT. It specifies CAWSAGLQNTEAFF.

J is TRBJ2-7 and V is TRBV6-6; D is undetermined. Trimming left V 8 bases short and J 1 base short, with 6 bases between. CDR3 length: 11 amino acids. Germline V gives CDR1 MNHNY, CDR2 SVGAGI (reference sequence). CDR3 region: CASQRSYEQYF. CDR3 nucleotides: TGTGCCAGCCAGAGGTCCTACGAGCAGTACTTC.

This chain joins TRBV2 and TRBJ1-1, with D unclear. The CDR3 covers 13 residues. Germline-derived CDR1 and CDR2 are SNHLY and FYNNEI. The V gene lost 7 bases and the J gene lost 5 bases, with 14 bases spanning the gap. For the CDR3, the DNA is TGTGCCAGCACCCTAACTCCTGGGACTGAAGCTTTCTTT. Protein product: CASTLTPGTEAFF.

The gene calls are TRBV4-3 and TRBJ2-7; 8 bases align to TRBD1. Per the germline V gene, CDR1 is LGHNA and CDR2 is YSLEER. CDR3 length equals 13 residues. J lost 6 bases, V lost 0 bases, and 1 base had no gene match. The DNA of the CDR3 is TGCGCCAGCAGCCAAGATACAGGGGGCGAGCAGTACTTC. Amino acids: CASSQDTGGEQYF.

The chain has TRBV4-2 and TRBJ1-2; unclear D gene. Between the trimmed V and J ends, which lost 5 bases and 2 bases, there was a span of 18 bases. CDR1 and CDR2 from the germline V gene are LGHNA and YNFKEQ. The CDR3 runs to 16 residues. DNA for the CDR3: TGTGCCAGCAGCAGCTTGGAGACGGCTCGAAACTATGGCTACACCTTC. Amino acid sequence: CASSSLETARNYGYTF.

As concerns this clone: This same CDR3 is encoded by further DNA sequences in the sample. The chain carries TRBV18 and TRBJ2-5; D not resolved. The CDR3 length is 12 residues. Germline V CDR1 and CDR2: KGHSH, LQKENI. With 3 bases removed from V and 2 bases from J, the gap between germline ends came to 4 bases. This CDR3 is CASSPRQETQYF. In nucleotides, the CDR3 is TGTGCCAGCTCACCGAGACAAGAGACCCAGTACTTC.

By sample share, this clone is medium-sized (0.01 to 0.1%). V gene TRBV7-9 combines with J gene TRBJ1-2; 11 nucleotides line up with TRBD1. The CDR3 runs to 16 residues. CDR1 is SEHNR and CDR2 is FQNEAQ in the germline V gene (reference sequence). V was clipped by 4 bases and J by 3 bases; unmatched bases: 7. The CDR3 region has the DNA TGTGCCAGCAGCTCTCATCCGGGACAGGGGGACTATGGCTACACCTTC. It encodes CASSSHPGQGDYGYTF.

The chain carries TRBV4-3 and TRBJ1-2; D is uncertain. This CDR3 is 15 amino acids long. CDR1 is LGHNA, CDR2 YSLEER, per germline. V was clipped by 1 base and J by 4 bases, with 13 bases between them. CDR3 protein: CASSQVSQKSYGYTF. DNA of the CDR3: TGCGCCAGCAGCCAAGTCAGTCAGAAAAGCTATGGCTACACCTTC.

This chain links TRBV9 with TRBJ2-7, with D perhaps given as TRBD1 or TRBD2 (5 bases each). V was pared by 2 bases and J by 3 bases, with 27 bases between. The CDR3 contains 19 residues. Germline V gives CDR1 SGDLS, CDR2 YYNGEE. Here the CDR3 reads CASSVEPGTPPYSFYEQYF. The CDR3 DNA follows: TGTGCCAGCAGCGTTGAACCCGGGACGCCTCCATACTCCTTCTACGAGCAGTACTTC.

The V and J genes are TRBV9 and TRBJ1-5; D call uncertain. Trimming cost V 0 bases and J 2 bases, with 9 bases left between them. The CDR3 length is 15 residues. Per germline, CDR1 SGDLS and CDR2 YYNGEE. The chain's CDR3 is CASSVDGQGNQPQHF. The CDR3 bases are TGTGCCAGCAGCGTAGACGGGCAGGGCAATCAGCCCCAGCATTTT.

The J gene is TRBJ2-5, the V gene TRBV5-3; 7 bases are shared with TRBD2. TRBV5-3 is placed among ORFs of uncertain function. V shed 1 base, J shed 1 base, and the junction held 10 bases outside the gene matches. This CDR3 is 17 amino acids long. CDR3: CARSLRVRGESQETQYF. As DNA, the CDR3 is TGTGCCAGAAGCTTGAGGGTTCGGGGGGAATCCCAAGAGACCCAGTACTTC.

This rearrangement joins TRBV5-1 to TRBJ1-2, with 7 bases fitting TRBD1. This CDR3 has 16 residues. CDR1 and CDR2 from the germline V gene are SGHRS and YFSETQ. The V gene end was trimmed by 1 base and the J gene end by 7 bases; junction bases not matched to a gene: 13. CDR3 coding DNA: TGCGCCAGCAGCTTGATGGGAGGACAGGCGATATCTGGCTACACCTTC. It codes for CASSLMGGQAISGYTF.

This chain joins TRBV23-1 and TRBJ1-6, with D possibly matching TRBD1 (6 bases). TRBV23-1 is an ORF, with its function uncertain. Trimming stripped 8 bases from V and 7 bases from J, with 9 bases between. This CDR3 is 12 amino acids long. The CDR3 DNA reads TGCGCCAGCCATAGGGGGAATTCACCCCTCCACTTT. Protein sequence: CASHRGNSPLHF.

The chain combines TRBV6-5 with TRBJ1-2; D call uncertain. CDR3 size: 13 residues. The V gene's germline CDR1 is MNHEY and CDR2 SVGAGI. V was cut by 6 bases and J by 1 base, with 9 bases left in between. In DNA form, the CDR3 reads TGTGCCAGCAGCGTACAGCGTAACTATGGCTACACCTTC. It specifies CASSVQRNYGYTF.

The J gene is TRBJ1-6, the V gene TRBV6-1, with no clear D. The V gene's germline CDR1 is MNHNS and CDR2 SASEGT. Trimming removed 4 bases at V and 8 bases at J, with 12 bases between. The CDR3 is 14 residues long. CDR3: CASSAAISYSPLHF. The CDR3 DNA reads TGTGCCAGCAGTGCCGCCATATCTTATTCACCCCTCCACTTT.

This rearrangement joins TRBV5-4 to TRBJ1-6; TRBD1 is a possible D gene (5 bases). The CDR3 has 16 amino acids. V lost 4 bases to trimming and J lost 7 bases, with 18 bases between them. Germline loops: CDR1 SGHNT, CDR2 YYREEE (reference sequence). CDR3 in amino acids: CASSLGGGRVNSPLHF. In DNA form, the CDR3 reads TGTGCCAGCAGCCTGGGGGGGGGACGCGTAAATTCACCCCTCCACTTT. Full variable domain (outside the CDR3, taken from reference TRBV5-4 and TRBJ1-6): ETGVTQSPTHLIKTRGQQVTLRCSSQSGHNTVSWYQQALGQGPQFIFQYYREEENGRGNFPPRFSGLQFPNYSSELNVNALELDDSALYLCASSLGGGRVNSPLHFGNGTRLTVT.

This CDR3 reads CASSRLMSGEETQYF. DNA for the CDR3: TGTGCCAGCAGCCGCCTAATGAGCGGGGAAGAGACCCAGTACTTC. This sequence joins TRBV7-2 and TRBJ2-5; TRBD2 matches 7 bases. This CDR3 has 15 amino acids. Germline CDR1 reads SGHTA; CDR2 reads FQGNSA. The J segment lost 3 bases and the V segment lost 5 bases, leaving 9 bases of the junction unmatched.

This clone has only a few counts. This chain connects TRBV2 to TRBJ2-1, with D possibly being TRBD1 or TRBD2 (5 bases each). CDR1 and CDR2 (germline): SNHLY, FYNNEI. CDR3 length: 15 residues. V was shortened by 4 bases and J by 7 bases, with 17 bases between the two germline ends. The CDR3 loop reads CASSGGTPMGNEQFF. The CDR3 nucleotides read TGTGCCAGCAGTGGGGGGACCCCCATGGGGAATGAGCAGTTCTTC.

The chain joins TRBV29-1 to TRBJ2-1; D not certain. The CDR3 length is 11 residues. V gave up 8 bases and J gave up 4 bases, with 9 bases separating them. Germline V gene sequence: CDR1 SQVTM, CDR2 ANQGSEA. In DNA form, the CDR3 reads TGCAGCCCTCGACTGTACAATGAGCAGTTCTTC. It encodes CSPRLYNEQFF.

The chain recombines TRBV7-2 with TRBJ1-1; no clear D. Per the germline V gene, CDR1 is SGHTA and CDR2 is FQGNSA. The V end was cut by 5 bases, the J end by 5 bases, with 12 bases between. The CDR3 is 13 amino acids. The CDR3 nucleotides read TGTGCCAGCAGCCGTCAAGCACGGACTGAAGCTTTCTTT. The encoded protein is CASSRQARTEAFF.

The CDR3 DNA follows: TGTGCCTGGAGTGAGAGGGGACGGGTCACAGATACGCAGTATTTT. It specifies CAWSERGRVTDTQYF. The V and J genes are TRBV30 and TRBJ2-3; tentatively, D is TRBD1 or TRBD2 (5 bases each). Germline lookup yields CDR1 GTSNPN and CDR2 SVGIG (reference sequence). The CDR3 extends over 15 amino acids. The V end lost 1 base, the J end lost 2 bases, and 13 bases lay between the germline ends. Full variable domain (outside the CDR3, taken from reference TRBV30 and TRBJ2-3): SQTIHQWPATLVQPVGSPLSLECTVEGTSNPNLYWYRQAAGRGLQLLFYSVGIGQISSEVPQNLSASRPQDRQFILSSKKLLLSDSGFYLCAWSERGRVTDTQYFGPGTRLTVL.

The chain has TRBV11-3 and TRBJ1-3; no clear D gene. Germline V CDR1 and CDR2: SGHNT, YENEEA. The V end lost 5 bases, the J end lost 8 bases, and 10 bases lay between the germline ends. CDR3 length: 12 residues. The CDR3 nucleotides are TGTGCCAGCAGCCCCCAAATACACACCATATATTTT. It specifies CASSPQIHTIYF.

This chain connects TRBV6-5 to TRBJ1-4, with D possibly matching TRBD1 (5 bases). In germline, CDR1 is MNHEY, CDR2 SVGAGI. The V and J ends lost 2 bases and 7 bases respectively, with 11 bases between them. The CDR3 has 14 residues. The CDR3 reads CASSYGGAVEKLFF. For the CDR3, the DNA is TGTGCCAGCAGTTACGGGGGTGCCGTTGAAAAACTGTTTTTT.

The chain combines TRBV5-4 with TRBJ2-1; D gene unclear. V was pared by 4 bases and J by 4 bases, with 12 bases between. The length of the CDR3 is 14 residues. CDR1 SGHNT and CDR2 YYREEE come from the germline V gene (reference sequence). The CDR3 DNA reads TGTGCCAGCAGCCGCCCCCCGGCATACAATGAGCAGTTCTTC. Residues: CASSRPPAYNEQFF.

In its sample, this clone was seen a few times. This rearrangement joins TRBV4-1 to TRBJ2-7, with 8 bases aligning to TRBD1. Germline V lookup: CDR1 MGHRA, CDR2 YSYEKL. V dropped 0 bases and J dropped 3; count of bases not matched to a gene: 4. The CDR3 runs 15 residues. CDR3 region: CASSQDRGLGYEQYF. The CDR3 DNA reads TGCGCCAGCAGCCAAGACAGGGGGCTGGGCTACGAGCAGTACTTC.